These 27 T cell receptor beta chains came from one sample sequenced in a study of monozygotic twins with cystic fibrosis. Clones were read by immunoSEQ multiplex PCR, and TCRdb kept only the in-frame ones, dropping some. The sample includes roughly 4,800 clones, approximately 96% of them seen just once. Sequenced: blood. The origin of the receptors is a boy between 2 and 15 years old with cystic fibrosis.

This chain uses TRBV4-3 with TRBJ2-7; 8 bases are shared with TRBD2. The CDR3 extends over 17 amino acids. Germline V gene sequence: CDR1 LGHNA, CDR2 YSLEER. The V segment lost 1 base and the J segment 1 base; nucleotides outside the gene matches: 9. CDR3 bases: TGCGCCAGCAGCCAAGTCGTGCTAGCGGGCCGATCCTACGAGCAGTACTTC. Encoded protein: CASSQVVLAGRSYEQYF.

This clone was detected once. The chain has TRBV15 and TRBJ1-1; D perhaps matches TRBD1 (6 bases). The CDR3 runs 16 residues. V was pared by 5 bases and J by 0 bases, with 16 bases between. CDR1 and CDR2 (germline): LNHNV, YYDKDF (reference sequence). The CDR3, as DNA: TGTGCCACCAGCGGTTGGGACAAAATTCTGAACACTGAAGCTTTCTTT. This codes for CATSGWDKILNTEAFF.

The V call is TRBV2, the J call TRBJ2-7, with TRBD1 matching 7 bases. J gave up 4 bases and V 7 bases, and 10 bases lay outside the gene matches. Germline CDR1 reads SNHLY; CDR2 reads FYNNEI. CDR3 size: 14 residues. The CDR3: CASTWAGGSYEQYV. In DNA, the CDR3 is TGTGCCAGCACATGGGCAGGGGGAAGTTACGAGCAGTACGTC.

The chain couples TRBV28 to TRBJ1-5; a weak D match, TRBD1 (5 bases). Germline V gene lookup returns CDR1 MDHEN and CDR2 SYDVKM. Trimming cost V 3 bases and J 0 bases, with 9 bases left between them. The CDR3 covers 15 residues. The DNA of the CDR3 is TGTGCCAGCAGTTTTCAGGGAAATAGCAATCAGCCCCAGCATTTT. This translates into CASSFQGNSNQPQHF.

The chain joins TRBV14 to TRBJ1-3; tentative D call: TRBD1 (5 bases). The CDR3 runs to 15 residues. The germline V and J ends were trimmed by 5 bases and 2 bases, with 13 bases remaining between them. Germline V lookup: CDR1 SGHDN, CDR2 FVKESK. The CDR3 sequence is CASSSGSGTGNTIYF. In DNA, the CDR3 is TGTGCCAGCAGCTCAGGGTCGGGGACTGGAAACACCATATATTTT.

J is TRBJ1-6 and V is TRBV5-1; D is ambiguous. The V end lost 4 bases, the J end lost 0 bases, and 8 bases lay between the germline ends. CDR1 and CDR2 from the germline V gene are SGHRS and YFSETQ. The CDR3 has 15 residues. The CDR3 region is CASSRRSSYNSPLHF. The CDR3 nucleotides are TGCGCCAGCAGCCGCCGGAGCTCCTATAATTCACCCCTCCACTTT.

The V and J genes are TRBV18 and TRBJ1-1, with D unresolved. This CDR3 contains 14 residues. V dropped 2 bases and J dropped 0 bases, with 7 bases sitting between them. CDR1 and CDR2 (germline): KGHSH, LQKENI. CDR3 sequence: CASSPNRVNTEAFF. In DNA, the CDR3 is TGTGCCAGCTCACCAAATAGAGTGAACACTGAAGCTTTCTTT.

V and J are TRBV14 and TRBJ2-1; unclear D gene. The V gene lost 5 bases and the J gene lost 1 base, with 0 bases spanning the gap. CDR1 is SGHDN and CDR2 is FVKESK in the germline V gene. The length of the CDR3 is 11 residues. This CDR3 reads CASSSYNEQFF. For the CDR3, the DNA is TGTGCCAGCAGCTCCTACAATGAGCAGTTCTTC.

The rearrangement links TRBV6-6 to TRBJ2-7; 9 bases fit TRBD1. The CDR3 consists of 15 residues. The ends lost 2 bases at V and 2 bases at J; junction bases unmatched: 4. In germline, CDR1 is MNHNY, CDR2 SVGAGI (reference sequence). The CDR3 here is CASSYRTGVAYEQYV. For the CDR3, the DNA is TGTGCCAGCAGTTACAGGACAGGGGTGGCCTACGAGCAGTACGTC.

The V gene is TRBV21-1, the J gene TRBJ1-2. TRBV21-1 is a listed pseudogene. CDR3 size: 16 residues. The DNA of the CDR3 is TGTGCCAGCAGGATAGGGCTAGCTACAGAAACCTATGGCTACACCTTC. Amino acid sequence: CASRIGLATETYGYTF.

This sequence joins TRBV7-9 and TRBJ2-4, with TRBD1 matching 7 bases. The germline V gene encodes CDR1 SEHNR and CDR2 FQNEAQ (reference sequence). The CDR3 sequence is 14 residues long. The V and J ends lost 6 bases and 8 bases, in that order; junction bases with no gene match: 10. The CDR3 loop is CASSQQGLSDIQYF. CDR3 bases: TGTGCCAGCAGTCAACAGGGGCTATCGGACATTCAGTACTTC.

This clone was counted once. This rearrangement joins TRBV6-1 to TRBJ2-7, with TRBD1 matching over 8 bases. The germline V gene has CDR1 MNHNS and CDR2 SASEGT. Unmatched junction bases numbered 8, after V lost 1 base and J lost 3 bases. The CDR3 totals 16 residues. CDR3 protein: CASSEGLTGAVYEQYF. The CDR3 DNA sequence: TGTGCCAGCAGTGAAGGGTTGACAGGGGCCGTCTACGAGCAGTACTTC.

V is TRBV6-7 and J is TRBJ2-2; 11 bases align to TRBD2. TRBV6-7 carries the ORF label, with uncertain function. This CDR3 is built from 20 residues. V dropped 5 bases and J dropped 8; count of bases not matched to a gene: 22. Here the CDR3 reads CASSPPTSGGPSPLVGELFF. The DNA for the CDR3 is TGTGCCAGCAGTCCCCCAACTAGCGGGGGTCCCTCACCCTTGGTTGGGGAGCTGTTTTTT.

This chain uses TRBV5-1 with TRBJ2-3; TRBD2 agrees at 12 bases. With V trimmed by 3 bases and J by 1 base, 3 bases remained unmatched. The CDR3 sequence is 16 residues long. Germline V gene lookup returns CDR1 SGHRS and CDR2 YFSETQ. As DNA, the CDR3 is TGCGCCAGCAGCTCGACTAGCGGGGGCGGCACAGATACGCAGTATTTT. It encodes CASSSTSGGGTDTQYF. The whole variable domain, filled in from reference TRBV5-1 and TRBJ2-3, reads KAGVTQTPRYLIKTRGQQVTLSCSPISGHRSVSWYQQTPGQGLQFLFEYFSETQRNKGNFPGRFSGRQFSNSRSEMNVSTLELGDSALYLCASSSTSGGGTDTQYFGPGTRLTVL.

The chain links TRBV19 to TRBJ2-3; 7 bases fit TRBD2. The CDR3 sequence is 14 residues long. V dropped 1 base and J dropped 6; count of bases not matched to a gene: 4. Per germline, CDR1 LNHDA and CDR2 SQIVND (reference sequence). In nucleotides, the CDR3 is TGTGCCAGTAGTATAGCACTCGGGAGGGATACGCAGTATTTT. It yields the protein CASSIALGRDTQYF.

The CDR3 DNA is TGTGCCACAACCCCTGCACAGGGTCCCCCAGATACGCAGTATTTT. Amino acids: CATTPAQGPPDTQYF. The V gene is TRBV2, the J gene TRBJ2-3; a weak D match, TRBD1 (6 bases). Between the trimmed V and J ends, which lost 10 bases and 4 bases, there was a span of 21 bases. The CDR3 consists of 15 residues. Germline CDR1 is SNHLY and CDR2 is FYNNEI.

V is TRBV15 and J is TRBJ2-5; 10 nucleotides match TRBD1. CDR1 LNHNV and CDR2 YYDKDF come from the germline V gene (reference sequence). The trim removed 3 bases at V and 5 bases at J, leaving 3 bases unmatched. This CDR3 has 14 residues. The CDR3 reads CATSSRQGAETQYF. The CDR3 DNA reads TGTGCCACCAGCAGCCGACAGGGGGCCGAGACCCAGTACTTC.

The DNA for the CDR3 is TGTGCCAGCAGGGATTTGGTTAGTGGCTACACCTTC. Translation gives CASRDLVSGYTF. The V call is TRBV7-9, the J call TRBJ1-2; D remains ambiguous. The CDR3 contains 12 residues. V lost 6 bases and J 7 bases, leaving 12 bases between the germline ends. Germline CDR1 SEHNR, CDR2 FQNEAQ (reference sequence).

CDR3 protein: CASSLEVGGADYGYTF. The CDR3 DNA is TGCGCCAGCAGCTTGGAGGTAGGAGGGGCCGACTATGGCTACACCTTC. V gene TRBV5-1 combines with J gene TRBJ1-2; D possibly corresponds to TRBD1 (5 bases). From germline, CDR1 is SGHRS and CDR2 YFSETQ. V shed 0 bases and J shed 3 bases, with 15 bases lying between them. The CDR3 contains 16 residues. Together with reference TRBV5-1 and TRBJ1-2, the CDR3 gives the full variable domain: KAGVTQTPRYLIKTRGQQVTLSCSPISGHRSVSWYQQTPGQGLQFLFEYFSETQRNKGNFPGRFSGRQFSNSRSEMNVSTLELGDSALYLCASSLEVGGADYGYTFGSGTRLTVV.

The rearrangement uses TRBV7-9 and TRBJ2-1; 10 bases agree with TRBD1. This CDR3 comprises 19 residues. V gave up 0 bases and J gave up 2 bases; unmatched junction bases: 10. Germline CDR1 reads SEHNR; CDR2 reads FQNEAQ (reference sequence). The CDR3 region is CASSLAKDRGQIPYNEQFF. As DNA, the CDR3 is TGTGCCAGCAGCTTAGCTAAAGACAGGGGGCAGATTCCCTACAATGAGCAGTTCTTC. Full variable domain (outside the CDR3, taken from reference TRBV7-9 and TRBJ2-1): DTGVSQNPRHKITKRGQNVTFRCDPISEHNRLYWYRQTLGQGPEFLTYFQNEAQLEKSRLLSDRFSAERPKGSFSTLEIQRTEQGDSAMYLCASSLAKDRGQIPYNEQFFGPGTRLTVL.

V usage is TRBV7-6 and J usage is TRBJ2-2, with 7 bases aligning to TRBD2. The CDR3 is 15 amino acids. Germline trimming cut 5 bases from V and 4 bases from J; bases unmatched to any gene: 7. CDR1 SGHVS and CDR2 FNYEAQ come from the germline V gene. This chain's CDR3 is CASSPPGLITGELFF. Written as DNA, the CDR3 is TGTGCCAGCAGCCCACCGGGACTAATCACCGGGGAGCTGTTTTTT.

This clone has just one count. In DNA form, the CDR3 reads TGTGCCAGCAGGAGGATCCAGGGCCATGGCTACACCTTC. The encoded protein is CASRRIQGHGYTF. The chain recombines TRBV2 with TRBJ1-2, with D possibly matching TRBD1 (5 bases). CDR3 length: 13 amino acids. Germline lookup yields CDR1 SNHLY and CDR2 FYNNEI. With 6 bases removed from V and 6 bases from J, the gap between germline ends came to 14 bases.

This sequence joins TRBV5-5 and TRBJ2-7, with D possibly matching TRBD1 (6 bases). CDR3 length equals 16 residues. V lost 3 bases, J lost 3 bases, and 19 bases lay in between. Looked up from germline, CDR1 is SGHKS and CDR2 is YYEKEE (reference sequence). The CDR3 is CASSWNGLQGGYEQYF. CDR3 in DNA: TGTGCCAGCAGCTGGAACGGCCTTCAAGGGGGCTACGAGCAGTACTTC.

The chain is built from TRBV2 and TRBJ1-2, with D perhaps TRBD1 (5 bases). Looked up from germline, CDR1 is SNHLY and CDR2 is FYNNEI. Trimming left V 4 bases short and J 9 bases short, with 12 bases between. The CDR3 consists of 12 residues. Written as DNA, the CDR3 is TGTGCCAGCAGTGGAGGGGTATCCAGCTACACCTTC. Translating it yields CASSGGVSSYTF.

This chain's CDR3 is CASSYRTGILETQYF. CDR3 nucleotide sequence: TGTGCCAGCAGCTACCGGACAGGGATCTTAGAGACCCAGTACTTC. V usage is TRBV7-8 and J usage is TRBJ2-5; 8 bases are a match to TRBD1. This CDR3 contains 15 residues. V shed 4 bases, J shed 4 bases, and the junction held 8 bases outside the gene matches. Germline CDR1 reads SGHVS; CDR2 reads FQNEAQ.

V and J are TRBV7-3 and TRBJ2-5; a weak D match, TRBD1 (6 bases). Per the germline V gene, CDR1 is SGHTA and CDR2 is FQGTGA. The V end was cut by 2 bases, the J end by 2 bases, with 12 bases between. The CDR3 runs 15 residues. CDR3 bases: TGTGCCAGCAGCTTAGGCAGGGGCCTTCAAGAGACCCAGTACTTC. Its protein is CASSLGRGLQETQYF.

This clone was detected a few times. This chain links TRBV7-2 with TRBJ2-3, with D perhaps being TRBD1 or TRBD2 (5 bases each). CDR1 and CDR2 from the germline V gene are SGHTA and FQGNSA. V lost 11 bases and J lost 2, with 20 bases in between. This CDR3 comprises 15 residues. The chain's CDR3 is CAPVLDRGPTDTQYF. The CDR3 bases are TGTGCCCCTGTTCTCGACCGGGGCCCCACAGATACGCAGTATTTT.